This is a list of T cell receptor beta chains from one sample in a study of cytomegalovirus exposure and HLA in healthy donors. Clones were read by immunoSEQ multiplex PCR, and TCRdb kept only the in-frame ones, dropping some. The data contain fewer than 200,000 clones, about 80% of them singletons. Source material: PBMCs. These TCRs come from a man aged 18 to 29 in good health and CMV-seropositive. Each CDR3 is given with its conserved first and last residue. The D gene is left open where the match is weak. The size of a clone is reported for some rows only, either as once, few or many, or as a class for expanded clones.

V,D,J,size,CDR3,DNA
TRBV10-2,.,TRBJ1-2,once,CASSTSLQGWVYGYTF,TGCGCCAGCAGTACCTCCTTACAGGGTTGGGTCTATGGCTACACCTTC
TRBV9,.,TRBJ1-2,.,CASSVSPSNYGYTF,TGTGCCAGCAGCGTATCCCCTTCTAACTATGGCTACACCTTC
TRBV28,.,TRBJ2-5,.,CASSWRPRGGTQYF,TGTGCCAGCAGTTGGAGGCCAAGGGGGGGGACCCAGTACTTC
TRBV4-1,.,TRBJ2-1,.,CASSQALGSYNEQFF,TGCGCCAGCAGCCAAGCCCTCGGCTCCTACAATGAGCAGTTCTTC
TRBV4-3,TRBD1,TRBJ2-1,few,CASSQEGQGYNEQFF,TGCGCCAGCAGCCAAGAGGGACAGGGTTACAATGAGCAGTTCTTC
TRBV6-5,.,TRBJ1-5,.,CASRPGSGEPQHF,TGTGCCAGCAGACCGGGCTCAGGGGAGCCCCAGCATTTT
TRBV9,.,TRBJ1-1,.,CASSVSQAADTEAFF,TGTGCCAGCAGCGTATCACAGGCGGCGGACACTGAAGCTTTCTTT
TRBV7-2,.,TRBJ2-2,.,CASSRGIAQTLNTGELFF,TGTGCCAGCAGCCGGGGGATAGCCCAAACACTTAACACCGGGGAGCTGTTTTTT
TRBV19,.,TRBJ1-5,.,CASTPGGYSNQPQHF,TGTGCCAGTACCCCCGGGGGGTATAGCAATCAGCCCCAGCATTTT
TRBV29-1,.,TRBJ2-3,.,CSVAAGSTTDTQYF,TGCAGCGTTGCGGCGGGCTCAACCACAGATACGCAGTATTTT
TRBV15,TRBD2,TRBJ2-7,.,CATSREGRGFYEQYF,TGTGCCACCAGCAGAGAGGGGAGGGGATTCTACGAGCAGTACTTC
TRBV4-1,.,TRBJ2-4,once,CASSPKTEKNSQYF,TGCGCCAGCAGCCCCAAGACAGAGAAAAACAGTCAGTACTTC
TRBV10-3,TRBD1,TRBJ1-6,.,CAIRGEGQVGSPLHF,TGTGCCATCAGGGGTGAAGGACAGGTTGGTTCACCCCTCCACTTT
TRBV5-4,TRBD1,TRBJ1-1,.,CASSQPGTGGDTEAFF,TGTGCCAGCAGCCAACCGGGAACAGGGGGCGACACTGAAGCTTTCTTT
TRBV29-1,.,TRBJ2-1,.,CSVDAGWEQFF,TGCAGCGTAGACGCGGGCTGGGAGCAGTTCTTC
TRBV7-7,.,TRBJ2-2,.,CASSLGDANTGELFF,TGTGCCAGCAGCTTGGGCGACGCGAACACCGGGGAGCTGTTTTTT
TRBV27,.,TRBJ2-3,.,CASSLLGGHSTDTQYF,TGTGCCAGCAGTTTATTGGGGGGGCATAGCACAGATACGCAGTATTTT
TRBV4-1,TRBD1,TRBJ2-3,.,CASSPGQGTSDTQYF,TGCGCCAGCAGCCCTGGACAGGGAACATCAGATACGCAGTATTTT
TRBV5-4,.,TRBJ1-1,.,CASSLDASRDWAFF,TGTGCCAGCAGCTTGGATGCGAGCCGGGACTGGGCTTTCTTT
TRBV7-9,.,TRBJ2-3,.,CASSLLVSSTDTQYF,TGTGCCAGCAGCTTACTAGTTTCTAGCACAGATACGCAGTATTTT
TRBV10-1,TRBD2,TRBJ2-3,once,CASSESSGSWDTQYF,TGCGCCAGCAGTGAGTCTAGCGGGAGTTGGGATACGCAGTATTTT
TRBV29-1,TRBD1,TRBJ1-1,.,CSVGTGTMNTEAFF,TGCAGCGTGGGGACAGGAACCATGAACACTGAAGCTTTCTTT
TRBV10-3,.,TRBJ2-7,.,CATSGSQYEQYF,TGTGCCACCAGTGGTAGCCAGTACGAGCAGTACTTC
TRBV12-5,TRBD2,TRBJ2-1,.,CASGLGILAGGRYNEQFF,TGTGCTAGTGGTTTGGGAATACTAGCGGGAGGAAGGTACAATGAGCAGTTCTTC
TRBV18,TRBD1,TRBJ2-5,.,CASSPTGDRQETQYF,TGTGCCAGCTCACCCACAGGGGATCGGCAAGAGACCCAGTACTTC
TRBV11-2,TRBD2,TRBJ2-7,.,CASSLEAGASYEQYF,TGTGCCAGCAGCTTAGAAGCGGGGGCCTCCTACGAGCAGTACTTC
TRBV9,.,TRBJ1-1,.,CASSVTTDPNTEAFF,TGTGCCAGCAGCGTAACGACAGATCCGAACACTGAAGCTTTCTTT
TRBV9,TRBD2,TRBJ2-7,few,CASSVGGRAGEQYF,TGTGCCAGCAGCGTAGGCGGGAGGGCCGGCGAGCAGTACTTC
TRBV19,.,TRBJ1-5,.,CASSIPGYQPQHF,TGTGCCAGTAGTATACCCGGGTATCAGCCCCAGCATTTT
TRBV27,.,TRBJ2-4,.,CASSFMAGANIQYF,TGTGCCAGCAGTTTTATGGCGGGGGCAAACATTCAGTACTTC
TRBV7-2,TRBD1,TRBJ1-1,.,CASSLAGQVFVSFF,TGTGCCAGCAGCTTAGCCGGACAGGTATTCGTCTCTTTCTTT
TRBV4-2,TRBD1,TRBJ2-7,.,CASSFSERTGVYEQYF,TGTGCCAGCAGCTTCTCCGAGCGGACAGGGGTCTACGAGCAGTACTTC
TRBV10-2,.,TRBJ1-1,.,CASRLSTEAFF,TGCGCCAGCAGATTATCCACTGAAGCTTTCTTT
TRBV28,TRBD1,TRBJ1-2,.,CASFTPGQNYGYTF,TGTGCCAGCTTTACACCGGGACAGAACTATGGCTACACCTTC
TRBV5-1,TRBD1,TRBJ2-5,few,CASSLTDRAPGETQYF,TGCGCCAGCAGCTTGACGGACAGGGCGCCGGGGGAGACCCAGTACTTC
TRBV5-5,TRBD1,TRBJ1-1,.,CASSPQGQSNTEAFF,TGTGCCAGCAGCCCTCAGGGACAGTCGAACACTGAAGCTTTCTTT